Presented here are 24 T cell receptor beta chains from one specimen sequenced in a study of long-term antiretroviral therapy in people with HIV. The authors ran the immunoSEQ assay, v3.0, at survey level. TCRdb keeps only in-frame clones here, not all; method: immunoSEQ multiplex PCR. This table holds over 15,000 clones, about nine tenths found once. The input for sequencing was unsorted PBMCs, taken 0.6 years after starting antiretroviral therapy. The receptors shown here come from a middle-aged woman with HIV.

The chain is built from TRBV19 and TRBJ1-3; tentative D call: TRBD1 (5 bases). Trimming left V 5 bases short and J 2 bases short, with 22 bases between. CDR3 length: 18 residues. CDR1 is LNHDA, CDR2 SQIVND, per germline (reference sequence). The CDR3 protein is CASSPQTALKVTGNTIYF. The CDR3 nucleotides are TGTGCCAGTAGTCCTCAGACAGCGTTGAAAGTCACTGGAAACACCATATATTTT.

The rearrangement links TRBV19 to TRBJ1-2, with 8 bases that match TRBD1. Germline assignment: CDR1 LNHDA and CDR2 SQIVND (reference sequence). This CDR3 is built from 15 residues. V shed 6 bases and J 6 bases; nucleotides not matched to a gene: 12. The CDR3 sequence: CASSIDRGRTNGYTF. CDR3 nucleotides: TGTGCCAGTAGCATCGACAGGGGAAGGACGAATGGCTACACCTTC.

The rearrangement uses TRBV18 and TRBJ2-1; the match to TRBD1 covers 9 bases. In germline, CDR1 is KGHSH, CDR2 LQKENI. Unmatched junction bases numbered 7, after V lost 0 bases and J lost 7 bases. The CDR3 sequence is 16 residues long. The CDR3 region is CASSPPVGQGKNEQFF. The DNA for the CDR3 is TGTGCCAGCTCACCACCGGTAGGACAGGGGAAGAATGAGCAGTTCTTC.

The chain employs TRBV10-3 and TRBJ1-1, with D unclear. Trimming stripped 4 bases from V and 4 bases from J, with 10 bases between. The CDR3 length is 13 residues. The germline V gene has CDR1 ENHRY and CDR2 SYGVKD. The CDR3 region is CAISGQESTEAFF. The CDR3 coding sequence is TGTGCCATCAGTGGGCAGGAGTCCACTGAAGCTTTCTTT.

The V call is TRBV15, the J call TRBJ1-1; D perhaps matches TRBD1 (5 bases). Trimming took 0 bases from V and 11 from J, leaving 16 bases between them. The CDR3 runs to 14 residues. The germline gives CDR1 LNHNV, CDR2 YYDKDF (reference sequence). DNA of the CDR3: TGTGCCACCAGCAGAGATGACGGGGGAAGGATGGCTTTCTTT. Translation gives CATSRDDGGRMAFF.

The rearrangement joins TRBV19 to TRBJ1-2; D gene unclear. Deletions cut 3 bases from V and 3 bases from J, with 11 bases between. Looked up from germline, CDR1 is LNHDA and CDR2 is SQIVND (reference sequence). The CDR3 length is 14 residues. CDR3 region: CASSINVQYYGYTF. The CDR3 DNA reads TGTGCCAGTAGTATTAACGTACAGTACTATGGCTACACCTTC.

The chain recombines TRBV4-3 with TRBJ2-2; no reliable D call. This CDR3 spans 13 amino acids. V was pared by 3 bases and J by 2 bases, with 4 bases between. Germline V lookup: CDR1 LGHNA, CDR2 YSLEER. In DNA, the CDR3 is TGCGCCAGCAGCCAGGGAAACACCGGGGAGCTGTTTTTT. This codes for CASSQGNTGELFF.

This clone has a single count. This sequence joins TRBV30 and TRBJ2-5; 7 bases are a match to TRBD2. J was trimmed by 4 bases and V by 2 bases; bases with no gene match: 4. This CDR3 is built from 13 residues. Looked up from germline, CDR1 is GTSNPN and CDR2 is SVGIG (reference sequence). This chain's CDR3 is CAWSTGGGETQYF. The CDR3 bases are TGTGCCTGGAGTACGGGGGGAGGAGAGACCCAGTACTTC.

The rearrangement uses TRBV4-1 and TRBJ2-7; the match to TRBD2 covers 9 bases. This CDR3 comprises 16 residues. CDR1 MGHRA and CDR2 YSYEKL come from the germline V gene. With V trimmed by 1 base and J by 1 base, 5 bases remained unmatched. This chain's CDR3 is CASSQGRGGRSYEQYF. CDR3 DNA sequence: TGCGCCAGCAGCCAAGGGCGGGGGGGGCGATCCTACGAGCAGTACTTC.

The chain employs TRBV5-1 and TRBJ2-3, with 10 nucleotides matching TRBD2. CDR1 is SGHRS and CDR2 is YFSETQ in the germline V gene. V was pared by 4 bases and J by 0 bases, with 8 bases of the junction left unmatched. The CDR3 runs to 17 residues. CDR3 DNA: TGCGCCAGCAGCCCCGCCGGGACTAGCGCTAGCACAGATACGCAGTATTTT. It translates to CASSPAGTSASTDTQYF. Complete variable domain (other parts from reference TRBV5-1 and TRBJ2-3): KAGVTQTPRYLIKTRGQQVTLSCSPISGHRSVSWYQQTPGQGLQFLFEYFSETQRNKGNFPGRFSGRQFSNSRSEMNVSTLELGDSALYLCASSPAGTSASTDTQYFGPGTRLTVL.

This chain joins TRBV30 and TRBJ2-3; D perhaps matches TRBD1 (6 bases). V lost 2 bases, J lost 0 bases, and 12 bases lay in between. The CDR3 covers 15 residues. Looked up from germline, CDR1 is GTSNPN and CDR2 is SVGIG (reference sequence). The DNA for the CDR3 is TGTGCCTGGAGTCAAACAGGGTATAGCACAGATACGCAGTATTTT. Residues: CAWSQTGYSTDTQYF.

This chain connects TRBV7-6 to TRBJ1-5; perhaps TRBD1 as D (6 bases). Germline values: CDR1 SGHVS, CDR2 FNYEAQ. The CDR3 is 16 residues long. Trimming stripped 7 bases from V and 3 bases from J, with 19 bases between. This chain's CDR3 is CASTPYPRQDNQPQHF. CDR3 nucleotides: TGTGCCAGCACCCCCTATCCGAGACAGGACAATCAGCCCCAGCATTTT.

The chain employs TRBV10-3 and TRBJ1-5; no clear D. Germline V CDR1 and CDR2: ENHRY, SYGVKD. CDR3 length: 14 residues. V shed 1 base and J shed 6 bases, with 10 bases lying between them. The CDR3 DNA sequence: TGTGCCATCAGTGAGTTTCAACGTGGTCAGCCCCAGCATTTT. Encoded protein: CAISEFQRGQPQHF.

This chain links TRBV10-3 with TRBJ2-3; the D is unclear. With 3 bases removed from V and 0 bases from J, the gap between germline ends came to 19 bases. From germline, CDR1 is ENHRY and CDR2 SYGVKD. The CDR3 is 18 residues long. As DNA, the CDR3 is TGTGCCATCAGTGACGTCAAGTCTTTATCGACTAGCACAGATACGCAGTATTTT. Translating it yields CAISDVKSLSTSTDTQYF.

This chain uses TRBV7-9 with TRBJ2-1; TRBD2 agrees at 14 bases. V gave up 4 bases and J gave up 9 bases; unmatched junction bases: 5. The CDR3 length is 15 residues. Germline V gene data show CDR1 as SEHNR and CDR2 as FQNEAQ (reference sequence). In DNA form, the CDR3 reads TGTGCCAGCAGCTCCCGGACTAGCGGGGGGACTGAGCAGTTCTTC. This codes for CASSSRTSGGTEQFF.

The CDR3 protein is CASSIRQGAGYEQYF. The CDR3 DNA sequence: TGTGCCAGCAGCATCCGACAGGGGGCGGGGTACGAGCAGTACTTC. This chain links TRBV7-8 with TRBJ2-7, with 10 positions matching TRBD1. Germline V lookup: CDR1 SGHVS, CDR2 FQNEAQ. The CDR3 loop spans 15 amino acids. V lost 5 bases, J lost 4 bases, and 8 bases stayed unmatched. Variable domain in full (rest from reference TRBV7-8 and TRBJ2-7): GAGVSQSPRYKVAKRGQDVALRCDPISGHVSLFWYQQALGQGPEFLTYFQNEAQLDKSGLPSDRFFAERPEGSVSTLKIQRTQQEDSAVYLCASSIRQGAGYEQYFGPGTRLTVT.

The rearrangement links TRBV13 to TRBJ1-2; TRBD1 is a possible D gene (6 bases). This CDR3 region has 15 residues. Germline lookup yields CDR1 PRHDT and CDR2 FYEKMQ (reference sequence). V lost 0 bases and J 4 bases, leaving 12 bases between the germline ends. CDR3 bases: TGTGCCAGCAGCTTAGGACGGGGGGCGATCTATGGCTACACCTTC. Translation gives CASSLGRGAIYGYTF.

J is TRBJ2-3 and V is TRBV5-1, with 7 positions matching TRBD1. This CDR3 contains 16 residues. Trimming cost V 0 bases and J 2 bases; bases outside gene matches: 6. In germline, CDR1 is SGHRS, CDR2 YFSETQ. CDR3 sequence: CASSLGTGVNTDTQYF. The CDR3 region has the DNA TGCGCCAGCAGCTTGGGTACAGGGGTGAACACAGATACGCAGTATTTT.

The chain is built from TRBV5-4 and TRBJ1-5, with TRBD1 matching 11 bases. This CDR3 is 16 amino acids long. V was clipped by 0 bases and J by 3 bases; unmatched bases: 2. Per the germline V gene, CDR1 is SGHNT and CDR2 is YYREEE (reference sequence). The CDR3 nucleotides read TGTGCCAGCAGCTTGGGGACAGGGGGCCCCAATCAGCCCCAGCATTTT. Amino acid sequence: CASSLGTGGPNQPQHF.

This clone has a single count. The chain combines TRBV7-9 with TRBJ2-1, with D possibly being TRBD1 or TRBD2 (6 bases each). There are 13 residues in the CDR3. Germline V gene lookup returns CDR1 SEHNR and CDR2 FQNEAQ (reference sequence). The CDR3 protein is CGAAGTNYNEQFF. Here the CDR3 DNA reads TGTGGCGCGGCGGGGACAAACTACAATGAGCAGTTCTTC. Looking up the rest from reference TRBV7-9 and TRBJ2-1 gives the full variable domain: DTGVSQNPRHKITKRGQNVTFRCDPISEHNRLYWYRQTLGQGPEFLTYFQNEAQLEKSRLLSDRFSAERPKGSFSTLEIQRTEQGDSAMYLCGAAGTNYNEQFFGPGTRLTVL.

The sample holds one count of this clone. This chain connects TRBV15 to TRBJ2-1, with D tentatively TRBD1 or TRBD2 (6 bases each). The CDR3 has 19 amino acids. V lost 0 bases to trimming and J lost 0 bases, with 18 bases between them. Germline V CDR1 and CDR2: LNHNV, YYDKDF (reference sequence). CDR3 in amino acids: CATSRDLVGGLHSYNEQFF. CDR3 nucleotide sequence: TGTGCCACCAGCAGAGATCTAGTAGGGGGGTTACACTCCTACAATGAGCAGTTCTTC.

V gene TRBV28 combines with J gene TRBJ2-1, with TRBD2 matching 11 bases. With 6 bases clipped from V and 4 bases from J, the junction kept 8 bases outside the gene matches. The CDR3 loop spans 16 amino acids. Germline V gene sequence: CDR1 MDHEN, CDR2 SYDVKM. The CDR3 bases are TGTGCCAGCAGCCCCCCCACTAGCGGGGGATACAATGAGCAGTTCTTC. Its protein is CASSPPTSGGYNEQFF.

The J gene is TRBJ2-7, the V gene TRBV4-3, with D unclear. Trimming took off 3 bases at V and 3 bases at J, with 15 bases between the two ends. The CDR3 totals 15 residues. Germline V gives CDR1 LGHNA, CDR2 YSLEER. This CDR3 reads CASSQETSSVYEQYF. As DNA, the CDR3 is TGCGCCAGCAGCCAGGAAACTTCTAGTGTCTACGAGCAGTACTTC.

V and J are TRBV7-9 and TRBJ2-1; D unresolved. Germline V gene lookup returns CDR1 SEHNR and CDR2 FQNEAQ (reference sequence). The germline V and J ends were trimmed by 1 base and 4 bases, with 2 bases remaining between them. CDR3 length: 12 residues. The CDR3 is CASSLDYNEQFF. CDR3 DNA: TGTGCCAGCAGCTTAGATTACAATGAGCAGTTCTTC.